The 24 T cell receptor beta chains below come from one sample, sequenced in a study of regulatory T cells in long-lasting Graves disease. Time point meaning: persistent/refractory GD, antithyroid drugs over 5 years with positive TRAb. PBMC RNA served as the TCR library source. The authors built TCR beta libraries using iRepertoire HTBI primers and Arm-PCR of CDR3 regions. TCRdb reprocessed the multiplex PCR reads via MiXCR and lists one record per CDR3 protein. This table has hundreds of thousands of distinct CDR3 sequences, 22% appearing once. This sample comprised peripheral blood mononuclear cells (PBMCs), obtained when the disease was refractory, from a patient treated with antithyroid drugs. The receptors originated from a female donor with Graves disease.

The CDR3 loop is CASSRWTSGTPETQYF. The CDR3 bases are TGTGCCAGTAGTCGATGGACTAGCGGGACACCAGAGACCCAGTACTTC. The rearrangement uses TRBV19 and TRBJ2-5; 12 bases match TRBD2. Germline CDR1 LNHDA, CDR2 SQIVND (reference sequence). CDR3 length equals 16 residues. V gave up 5 bases and J gave up 4 bases; unmatched junction bases: 8.

This clonotype has more than one count but fewer than ten. This sequence joins TRBV27 and TRBJ2-7, with D perhaps being TRBD1 or TRBD2 (6 bases each). Per germline, CDR1 MNHEY and CDR2 SMNVEV (reference sequence). Trimming took off 8 bases at V and 2 bases at J, with 19 bases between the two ends. The CDR3 is made up of 15 amino acids. Here the CDR3 reads CASQRGVDAAYEQYF. The DNA of the CDR3 is TGTGCCAGCCAAAGGGGGGTGGACGCGGCCTACGAGCAGTACTTC.

This clonotype was detected a few times. The chain has TRBV5-1 and TRBJ1-1; 10 positions match TRBD1. The CDR3 is 16 amino acids. J was trimmed by 6 bases and V by 4 bases; bases with no gene match: 12. CDR1 SGHRS and CDR2 YFSETQ come from the germline V gene. The CDR3 nucleotides are TGCGCCAGCAGCCACCTGGGGGGACAGGGGTTGGCTGAAGCTTTCTTT. This gives the protein CASSHLGGQGLAEAFF.

The rearrangement links TRBV7-8 to TRBJ1-1; no firm D call. Trimming cost V 3 bases and J 0 bases, with 11 bases left between them. The CDR3 covers 15 residues. Germline CDR1 and CDR2: SGHVS and FQNEAQ. CDR3: CASSFGRVLNTEAFF. CDR3 sequence (DNA): TGTGCCAGCAGCTTTGGACGGGTTCTGAACACTGAAGCTTTCTTT.

This clonotype was counted only a few times. V is TRBV5-6 and J is TRBJ1-1; TRBD1 matches at 9 bases. CDR1 SGHDT and CDR2 YYEEEE come from the germline V gene. V shed 3 bases and J 3 bases; nucleotides not matched to a gene: 15. CDR3 length: 18 amino acids. CDR3 amino acids: CASSSIITGGSPHTEAFF. CDR3 coding DNA: TGTGCCAGCAGCTCCATCATAACAGGGGGCAGCCCCCACACTGAAGCTTTCTTT.

The V call is TRBV12-3 or TRBV12-4, the J call TRBJ2-7, with D maybe TRBD1 (6 bases). CDR3 length equals 14 residues. V lost 3 bases, J lost 4 bases, and 13 bases lay in between. CDR3 sequence (DNA): TGTGCCAGCAGTTTCTCCCGGGACATATACGAGCAGTACTTC. Translated: CASSFSRDIYEQYF.

At least ten counts were recorded for this clonotype. The rearrangement uses TRBV28 and TRBJ1-2, with a tentative D call TRBD1 (5 bases). With 2 bases removed from V and 5 bases from J, the gap between germline ends came to 15 bases. This CDR3 has 15 residues. Germline-derived CDR1 and CDR2 are MDHEN and SYDVKM. As DNA, the CDR3 is TGTGCCAGCAGTTTAGGGTACGGGGCGTATTATGGCTACACCTTC. Its protein is CASSLGYGAYYGYTF.

The chain uses TRBV5-6 and TRBJ2-7; tentatively, D is TRBD1 or TRBD2 (5 bases each). The CDR3 loop spans 15 amino acids. Germline V lookup: CDR1 SGHDT, CDR2 YYEEEE. V gave up 0 bases and J gave up 7 bases, with 17 bases separating them. The chain's CDR3 is CASSLALGTNEEQYF. Here the CDR3 DNA reads TGTGCCAGCAGCTTGGCTCTGGGGACGAATGAGGAGCAGTACTTC.

The rearrangement joins TRBV7-3 to TRBJ1-1, with 9 positions matching TRBD1. Germline V CDR1 and CDR2: SGHTA, FQGTGA. J gave up 11 bases and V 4 bases, and 11 bases lay outside the gene matches. CDR3 length: 14 residues. In DNA form, the CDR3 reads TGTGCCAGCAGCTCGTCTGCGGGACAGGGACGGGCTTTCTTT. Protein sequence: CASSSSAGQGRAFF.

This clonotype showed up many times. The chain recombines TRBV11-2 with TRBJ1-5; TRBD1 matches at 9 bases. V lost 0 bases to trimming and J lost 1 base; unmatched junction nucleotides: 4. CDR1 and CDR2 (germline): SGHAT, FQNNGV. The CDR3 totals 17 residues. The CDR3 loop is CASSLDGTGYSNQPQHF. The CDR3 DNA reads TGTGCCAGCAGCTTAGACGGGACAGGGTACAGCAATCAGCCCCAGCATTTT.

This clonotype showed up many times. The chain employs TRBV7-9 and TRBJ2-5; D might be TRBD1 or TRBD2, each matching 5 bases. Trimming cost V 6 bases and J 5 bases, with 13 bases left between them. Germline-derived CDR1 and CDR2 are SEHNR and FQNEAQ (reference sequence). The CDR3 contains 13 residues. The CDR3 sequence is CASSPTGTETQYF. Here the CDR3 DNA reads TGTGCCAGCAGTCCAACCGGGACCGAGACCCAGTACTTC.

In regard to this clonotype: A much bigger clone sits one base away, suggesting this may be a read error. This chain joins TRBV6-2 or TRBV6-3 and TRBJ1-4; D is undetermined. There are 14 residues in the CDR3. Looked up from germline, CDR1 is MNHEY and CDR2 is SVGEGT. V was cut by 8 bases and J by 7 bases, with 17 bases left in between. Written as DNA, the CDR3 is TGTGCCAGCTCAGATACGTGGTTTAGTGAAAAACTGTTTTTT. As protein: CASSDTWFSEKLFF.

This clonotype was counted a few times. The V call is TRBV4-2, the J call TRBJ1-2, with D possibly matching TRBD1 (5 bases). The CDR3 length is 15 residues. V lost 0 bases, J lost 4 bases, and 12 bases lay in between. Germline V CDR1 and CDR2: LGHNA, YNFKEQ. The CDR3 protein is CASSQDRDGRYGYTF. CDR3 nucleotide sequence: TGTGCCAGCAGCCAAGATCGGGACGGACGCTATGGCTACACCTTC.

The table lists this clonotype with a few counts. The chain has TRBV12-5 and TRBJ1-5; 7 bases are a match to TRBD1. J gave up 0 bases and V 0 bases, and 2 bases lay outside the gene matches. The germline V gene encodes CDR1 LGHNT and CDR2 FRNRAP. The CDR3 has 16 residues. The CDR3, as DNA: TGTGCTAGTGGTTTGGTACAGGGGTTTAGCAATCAGCCCCAGCATTTT. Its translation: CASGLVQGFSNQPQHF.

This clonotype appeared many times. The chain is built from TRBV12-3 or TRBV12-4 and TRBJ2-2, with D uncertain. Trimming shortened V by 8 bases and J by 5 bases, and 9 bases separated the two germline ends. The CDR3 is 12 residues long. In DNA form, the CDR3 reads TGTGCCAGCGCGGCAGGTACCGGGGAGCTGTTTTTT. Its protein product is CASAAGTGELFF.

The CDR3, as DNA: TGTGCCAGCAGCTTAGCGAACGATAGGGTGATCCCTGAAGCTTTCTTT. Translating gives CASSLANDRVIPEAFF. The chain is built from TRBV7-6 and TRBJ1-1; D is ambiguous. CDR1 and CDR2 (germline): SGHVS, FNYEAQ. Trimming removed 0 bases at V and 6 bases at J, with 17 bases between. This CDR3 comprises 16 residues.

This clonotype was observed at least ten times. V is TRBV25-1 and J is TRBJ2-7; 12 bases are a match to TRBD2. Unmatched junction bases numbered 14, after V lost 5 bases and J lost 6 bases. The CDR3 is 17 amino acids. CDR1 MGHDK and CDR2 SYGVNS come from the germline V gene. The CDR3 spells CASSPDRLLAGGLEQYF. The CDR3 nucleotides read TGTGCCAGCAGTCCAGACCGGTTACTAGCGGGAGGTCTCGAGCAGTACTTC.

This clonotype was counted ten times or more. The J gene is TRBJ1-1, the V gene TRBV27; D unresolved. The V end lost 6 bases, the J end lost 0 bases, and 14 bases lay between the germline ends. Germline lookup yields CDR1 MNHEY and CDR2 SMNVEV (reference sequence). The CDR3 is made up of 15 amino acids. The CDR3 nucleotides read TGTGCCAGCAGGGAAACAGTTTTCATGAACACTGAAGCTTTCTTT. Translated: CASRETVFMNTEAFF.

This rearrangement joins TRBV6-2 or TRBV6-3 to TRBJ1-5; D is ambiguous. V dropped 0 bases and J dropped 1 base, with 16 bases sitting between them. Germline-derived CDR1 and CDR2 are MNHEY and SVGEGT. CDR3 length: 18 amino acids. The CDR3 sequence: CASSYSTRTGGSNQPQHF. DNA for the CDR3: TGTGCCAGCAGTTACTCGACAAGGACGGGCGGAAGCAATCAGCCCCAGCATTTT.

The chain couples TRBV19 to TRBJ1-4; D call uncertain. Trimming removed 6 bases at V and 2 bases at J, with 10 bases between. This CDR3 has 14 amino acids. Germline loops: CDR1 LNHDA, CDR2 SQIVND (reference sequence). CDR3 in amino acids: CASSPPGTNEKLFF. In DNA, the CDR3 is TGTGCCAGTAGCCCACCGGGGACTAATGAAAAACTGTTTTTT.

The sample holds many counts of this clonotype. The chain combines TRBV2 with TRBJ1-4; TRBD1 might be the D (6 bases). The CDR3 consists of 12 residues. Trimming removed 6 bases at V and 7 bases at J, with 9 bases between. Germline values: CDR1 SNHLY, CDR2 FYNNEI. The CDR3 DNA reads as TGTGCCAGCAGGGGGACACCTGAAAAACTGTTTTTT. Translation: CASRGTPEKLFF.

Regarding this clonotype: A much larger clone is a single base away; this may be a read error. The rearrangement links TRBV7-9 to TRBJ2-2, with 10 bases aligning to TRBD1. Germline V CDR1 and CDR2: SEHNR, FQNEAQ (reference sequence). The length of the CDR3 is 15 residues. CDR3 protein: CGSSLGTGDTGELFF. DNA for the CDR3: TGTGGCAGCAGCTTAGGGACAGGGGACACCGGGGAGCTGTTTTTT.

In its sample, this clonotype was seen many times. The rearrangement joins TRBV7-8 to TRBJ1-5; D not resolved. Germline V gives CDR1 SGHVS, CDR2 FQNEAQ. V gave up 0 bases and J gave up 2 bases, with 8 bases separating them. The length of the CDR3 is 15 residues. The CDR3 region has the DNA TGTGCCAGCAGCTTAGCCCTGATCGGCAATCAGCCCCAGCATTTT. Translating gives CASSLALIGNQPQHF. Together with reference TRBV7-8 and TRBJ1-5, the CDR3 gives the full variable domain: GAGVSQSPRYKVAKRGQDVALRCDPISGHVSLFWYQQALGQGPEFLTYFQNEAQLDKSGLPSDRFFAERPEGSVSTLKIQRTQQEDSAVYLCASSLALIGNQPQHFGDGTRLSIL.

This clonotype was detected ten times or more. The V gene is TRBV6-1, the J gene TRBJ1-2; TRBD1 matches at 7 bases. From germline, CDR1 is MNHNS and CDR2 SASEGT. This CDR3 comprises 13 residues. Unmatched junction bases numbered 8, after V lost 5 bases and J lost 8 bases. CDR3 DNA sequence: TGTGCCAGCAGTCGCCCAGGGACAGCCGGCTACACCTTC. This gives the protein CASSRPGTAGYTF.